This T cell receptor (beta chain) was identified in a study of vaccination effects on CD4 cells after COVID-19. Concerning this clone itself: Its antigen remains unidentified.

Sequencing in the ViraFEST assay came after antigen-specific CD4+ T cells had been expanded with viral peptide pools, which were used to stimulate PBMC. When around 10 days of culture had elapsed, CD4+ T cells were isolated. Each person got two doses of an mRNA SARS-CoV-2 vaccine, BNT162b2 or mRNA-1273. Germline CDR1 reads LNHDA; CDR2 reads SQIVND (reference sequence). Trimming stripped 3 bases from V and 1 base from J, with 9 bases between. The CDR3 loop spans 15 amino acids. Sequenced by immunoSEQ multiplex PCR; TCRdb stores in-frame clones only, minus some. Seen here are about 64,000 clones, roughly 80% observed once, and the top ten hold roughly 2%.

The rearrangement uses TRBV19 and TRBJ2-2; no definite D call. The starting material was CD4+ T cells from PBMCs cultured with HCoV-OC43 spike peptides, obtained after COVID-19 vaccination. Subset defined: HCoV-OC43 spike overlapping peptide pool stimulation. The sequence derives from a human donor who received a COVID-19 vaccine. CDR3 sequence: CASSIRAENTGELFF. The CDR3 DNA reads TGTGCCAGTAGTATTAGGGCAGAGAACACCGGGGAGCTGTTTTTT.